These 3 T cell receptor beta chains originate from one sample sequenced in a study of glioma-infiltrating T cells. TCR alpha and beta CDR3 regions were amplified from RNA using iRepertoire nested multiplex PCR. TCRdb recomputed calls from the multiplex PCR reads with MiXCR, one row per CDR3 protein. The sample carries approximately 100,000 distinct CDR3 sequences, less than 30% recorded once. Sequenced sample: glioma tissue, nonneoplastic brain tissue, or PBMCs (not recorded which). The receptors shown here come from a human donor with low-grade glioma or glioblastoma, undergoing nonglioma brain surgery, or in good health (not recorded which).

This clonotype was counted many times. The chain links TRBV27 to TRBJ2-1; TRBD2 aligns across 10 bases. V trimming: 5 bases; J trimming: 6 bases; junction bases outside the gene matches: 19. This CDR3 spans 19 amino acids. The germline gives CDR1 MNHEY, CDR2 SMNVEV (reference sequence). CDR3 DNA: TGTGCCAGCAGTCCCAAATTACTAGCGGGAAATGGGCCGGCCAATGAGCAGTTCTTC. It encodes CASSPKLLAGNGPANEQFF.

This clonotype was detected ten times or more. For the CDR3, the DNA is TGTGCCAGCAGCTTAGACAGGGTCGGCGGCTACACCTTC. It specifies CASSLDRVGGYTF. The chain couples TRBV7-9 to TRBJ1-2; the D gene is possibly TRBD1 (6 bases). The germline CDR1 and CDR2 sequences are SEHNR and FQNEAQ (reference sequence). The CDR3 extends over 13 amino acids. V lost 1 base and J 8 bases, leaving 11 bases between the germline ends.

The J gene is TRBJ2-2, the V gene TRBV6-2 or TRBV6-3; the match to TRBD2 covers 7 bases. V shed 2 bases and J 5 bases; nucleotides not matched to a gene: 14. The germline CDR1 and CDR2 sequences are MNHEY and SVGEGT. This CDR3 is 18 amino acids long. The CDR3 nucleotides are TGTGCCAGCAGTTACGGGGTACATGGCGGGAGTGGGACCGGGGAGCTGTTTTTT. This codes for CASSYGVHGGSGTGELFF.